This T cell receptor beta chain stems from a study of STAT5B mutations in CD4+ large granular lymphocyte leukemia. Study-level results: The CD4+ versus CD8+ T-LGLL clonality difference may reflect limited sample size.

About this clone itself: Its specificity is unknown.

The CDR3 length is 13 residues. V lost 10 bases and J 4 bases, leaving 13 bases between the germline ends. The germline V gene encodes CDR1 SNHLY and CDR2 FYNNEI. Produced via immunoSEQ multiplex PCR; TCRdb's table is partial and in-frame only. This repertoire shows roughly 32,000 clones, around 80% found once; its top ten account for 2.1%. Sequencing used CD4+ T cells from blood buffy coats. The V call is TRBV2, the J call TRBJ1-4, with a weak D call TRBD1 (5 bases). The receptor was isolated from a human donor in good health. The CDR3 here is CATARGVNEKLFF. Written as DNA, the CDR3 is TGTGCCACCGCGCGGGGGGTTAATGAAAAACTGTTTTTT.